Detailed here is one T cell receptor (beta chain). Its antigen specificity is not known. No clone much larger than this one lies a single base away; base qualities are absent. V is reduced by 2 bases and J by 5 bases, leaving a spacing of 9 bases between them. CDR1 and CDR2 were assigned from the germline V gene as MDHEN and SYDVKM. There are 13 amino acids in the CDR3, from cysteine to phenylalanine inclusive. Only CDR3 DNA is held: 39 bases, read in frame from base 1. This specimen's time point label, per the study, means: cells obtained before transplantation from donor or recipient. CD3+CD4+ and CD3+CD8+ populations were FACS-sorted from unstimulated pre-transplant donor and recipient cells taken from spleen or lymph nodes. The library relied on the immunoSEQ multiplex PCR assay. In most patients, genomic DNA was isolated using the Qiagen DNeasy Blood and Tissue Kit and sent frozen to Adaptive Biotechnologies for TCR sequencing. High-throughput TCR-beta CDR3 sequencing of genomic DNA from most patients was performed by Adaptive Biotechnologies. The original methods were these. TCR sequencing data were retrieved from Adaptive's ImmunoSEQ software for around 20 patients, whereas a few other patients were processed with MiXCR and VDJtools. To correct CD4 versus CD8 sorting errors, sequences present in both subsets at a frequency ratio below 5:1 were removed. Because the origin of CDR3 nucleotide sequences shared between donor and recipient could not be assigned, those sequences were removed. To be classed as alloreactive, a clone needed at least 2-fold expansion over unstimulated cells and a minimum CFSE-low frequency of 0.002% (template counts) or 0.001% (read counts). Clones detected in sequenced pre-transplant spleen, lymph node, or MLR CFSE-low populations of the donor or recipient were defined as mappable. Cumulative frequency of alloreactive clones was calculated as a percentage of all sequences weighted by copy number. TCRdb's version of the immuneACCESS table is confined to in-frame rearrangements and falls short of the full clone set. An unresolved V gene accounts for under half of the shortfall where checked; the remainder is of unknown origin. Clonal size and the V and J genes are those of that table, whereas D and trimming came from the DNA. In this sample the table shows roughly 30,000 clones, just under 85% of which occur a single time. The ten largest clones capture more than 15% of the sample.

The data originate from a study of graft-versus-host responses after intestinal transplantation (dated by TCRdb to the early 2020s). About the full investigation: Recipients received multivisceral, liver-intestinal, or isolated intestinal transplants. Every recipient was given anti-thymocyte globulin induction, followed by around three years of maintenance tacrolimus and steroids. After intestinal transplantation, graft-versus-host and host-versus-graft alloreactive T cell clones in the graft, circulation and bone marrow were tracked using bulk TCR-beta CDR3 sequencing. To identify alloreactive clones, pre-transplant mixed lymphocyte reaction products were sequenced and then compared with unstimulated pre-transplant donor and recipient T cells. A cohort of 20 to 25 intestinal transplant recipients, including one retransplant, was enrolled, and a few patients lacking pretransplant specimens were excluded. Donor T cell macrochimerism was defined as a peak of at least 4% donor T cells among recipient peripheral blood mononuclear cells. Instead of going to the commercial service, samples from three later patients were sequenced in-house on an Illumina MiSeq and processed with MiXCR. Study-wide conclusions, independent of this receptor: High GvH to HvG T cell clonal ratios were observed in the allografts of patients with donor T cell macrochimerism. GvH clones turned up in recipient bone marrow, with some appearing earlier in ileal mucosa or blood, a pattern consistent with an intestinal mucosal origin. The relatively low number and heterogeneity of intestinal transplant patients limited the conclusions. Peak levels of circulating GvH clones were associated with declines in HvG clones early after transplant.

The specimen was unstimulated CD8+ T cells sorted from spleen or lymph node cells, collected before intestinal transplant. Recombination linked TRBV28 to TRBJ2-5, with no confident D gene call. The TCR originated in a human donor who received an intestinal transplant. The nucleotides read TGTGCCAGCAGTTTAGCCCGTCAGGAGACCCAGTACTTC. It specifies CASSLARQETQYF.